One and the same sample provided the 6 T cell receptor beta chains below, sequenced in a study of PD-1 blockade in classical Hodgkin lymphoma. This table comes from immunoSEQ multiplex PCR, and its TCRdb copy is limited to in-frame clones, with some not included. The sample comprises 2,000 to 3,000 clones, 70% of which are singletons, and roughly two thirds rests with the top ten. Time point noted: cycle 4 day 1 (C4D1), after more than five weeks of nivolumab. Each patient relapsed following autologous stem cell transplantation, and prior brentuximab vedotin exposure differed. Magnetic negative selection isolated CD8+ T cells from thawed PBMCs. Material: CD8+ T cells from blood, obtained before the fourth cycle of nivolumab. These receptors originate from a human donor with classical Hodgkin lymphoma.

Turning to this clone: A much bigger clone sits one base away, suggesting this may be a read error. This chain links TRBV5-4 with TRBJ2-7, with a tentative D call TRBD2 (7 bases). The CDR3 length is 16 residues. Germline V lookup: CDR1 SGHNT, CDR2 YYREEE (reference sequence). V lost 4 bases, J lost 3 bases, and 20 bases lay in between. The CDR3 sequence is CASSQDLRGGNYEQYF. Here the CDR3 DNA reads TGTGCCAGCAGCCAAGATCTGAGGGGGGGAAACTACGAGCAGTACTTC.

The chain joins TRBV7-5 to TRBJ2-7; the D segment call TRBD2 is taken from the table without a DNA check. TRBV7-5 is deemed a pseudogene. The length of the CDR3 is 14 residues. CDR3 nucleotide sequence: TGTGCCAGCAGCTTAGTCGGGGGGCGCGGCGAGCAGTACTTC. Translated: CASSLVGGRGEQYF.

This clone was recorded a few times. The V call is TRBV5-8, the J call TRBJ1-5, with D unclear. Germline V gene sequence: CDR1 SGHTS, CDR2 YDEGEE. CDR3 length: 14 residues. V lost 1 base and J 2 bases, leaving 7 bases between the germline ends. The DNA for the CDR3 is TGTGCCAGCAGCTTGAGGACGGGCAATCAGCCCCAGCATTTT. Residues: CASSLRTGNQPQHF.

J is TRBJ1-5 and V is TRBV4-3; no definite D call. Per the germline V gene, CDR1 is LGHNA and CDR2 is YSLEER. The CDR3 runs 14 residues. V was shortened by 5 bases and J by 0 bases, with 8 bases between the two germline ends. The CDR3 reads CASSDINSNQPQHF. CDR3 in DNA: TGCGCCAGCAGCGACATAAATAGCAATCAGCCCCAGCATTTT.

This sequence joins TRBV17 and TRBJ2-1; TRBD2, as called in the table, went unchecked against the DNA. TRBV17 is an ORF; its function is uncertain. The CDR3 sequence is 12 residues long. CDR3 in DNA: TGTGCCAGCAGCGGGTGGGACAATGAGCAGTTCTTC. Protein sequence: CASSGWDNEQFF.

The gene calls are TRBV4-2 and TRBJ2-3; D is perhaps TRBD1 (5 bases). CDR3 size: 15 residues. In germline, CDR1 is LGHNA, CDR2 YNFKEQ. The V and J ends lost 4 bases and 4 bases respectively, with 15 bases between them. The CDR3 coding sequence is TGTGCCAGCAGCCCCAGGGAAACCTCCGCAGATACGCAGTATTTT. Protein sequence: CASSPRETSADTQYF.